The clone carrying this TCR beta chain was seen a few times. Antigen specificity is unknown. cDNA prepared by RNA extraction and subsequent reverse transcription served as the template for sequencing. The protocol was immunoSEQ multiplex PCR, while the TCRdb copy is restricted to in-frame clones and leaves out a portion. The sample has around 190,000 clones, roughly three fifths seen once; the top ten hold 4.9%. V lost 6 bases to trimming and J lost 0 bases, with 11 bases between them. This CDR3 is 14 amino acids long. Germline values: CDR1 LNHDA, CDR2 SQIVND (reference sequence). The researchers isolated CD4+ and CD8+ T cells from PBMCs by sorting. The data derive from a study of CD8+ T cells in alopecia areata. Whole-study findings and limits: Mice showed clearer TCR sharing than patients did, a gap that was possibly HLA-related. Scalp samples also contribute reads from the resident alphabeta T cells found in normal skin.

Material: CD8+ T cells sorted from blood. V is TRBV19 and J is TRBJ1-1; D unresolved. The receptor was derived from a human donor in good health. The CDR3: CASRSWGLNTEAFF. The CDR3 nucleotides are TGTGCCAGTAGGTCGTGGGGATTGAACACTGAAGCTTTCTTT.